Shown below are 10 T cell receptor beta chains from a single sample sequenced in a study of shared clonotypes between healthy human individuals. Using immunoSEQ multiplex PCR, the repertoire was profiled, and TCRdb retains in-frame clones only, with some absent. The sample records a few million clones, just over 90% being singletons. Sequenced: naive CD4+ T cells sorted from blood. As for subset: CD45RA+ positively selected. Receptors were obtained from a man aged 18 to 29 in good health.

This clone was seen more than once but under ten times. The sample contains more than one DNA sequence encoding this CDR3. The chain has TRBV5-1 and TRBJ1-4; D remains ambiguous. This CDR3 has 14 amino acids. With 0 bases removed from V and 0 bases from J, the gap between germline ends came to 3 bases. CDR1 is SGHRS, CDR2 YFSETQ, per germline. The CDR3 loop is CASSLAATNEKLFF. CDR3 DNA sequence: TGCGCCAGCAGCTTGGCTGCAACTAATGAAAAACTGTTTTTT.

Here the CDR3 DNA reads TGTGCCAGCAGAAAAGGTATAGAGGATGAAAAACTGTTTTTT. As protein: CASRKGIEDEKLFF. The chain couples TRBV5-4 to TRBJ1-4; D call uncertain. The V gene lost 5 bases and the J gene lost 6 bases, with 14 bases spanning the gap. This CDR3 is built from 14 residues. The germline V gene encodes CDR1 SGHNT and CDR2 YYREEE (reference sequence).

CDR3 amino acids: CASSENSGRVGNTIYF. In DNA, the CDR3 is TGTGCCAGCAGTGAAAACTCCGGACGTGTCGGAAACACCATATATTTT. The V call is TRBV2, the J call TRBJ1-3; D not certain. With 2 bases removed from V and 4 bases from J, the gap between germline ends came to 15 bases. CDR3 length: 16 amino acids. Per the germline V gene, CDR1 is SNHLY and CDR2 is FYNNEI.

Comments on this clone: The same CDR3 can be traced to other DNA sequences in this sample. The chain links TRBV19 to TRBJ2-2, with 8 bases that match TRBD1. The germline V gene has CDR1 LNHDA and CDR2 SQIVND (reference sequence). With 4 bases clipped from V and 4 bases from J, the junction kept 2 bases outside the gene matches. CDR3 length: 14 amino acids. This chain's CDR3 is CASSTTGGTGELFF. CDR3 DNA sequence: TGTGCCAGTAGTACAACAGGGGGCACCGGGGAGCTGTTTTTT.

In nucleotides, the CDR3 is TGTGCCAGCAGCTTGTCGGGGGGGCTGGAGACCCAGTACTTC. Encoded protein: CASSLSGGLETQYF. The chain uses TRBV5-5 and TRBJ2-5; 8 nucleotides match TRBD2. This CDR3 contains 14 residues. CDR1 is SGHKS, CDR2 YYEKEE, per germline (reference sequence). Losses at the gene ends were 1 base for V and 5 bases for J; bases not matched to a gene: 4. Full variable domain (remainder filled in from reference TRBV5-5 and TRBJ2-5): DAGVTQSPTHLIKTRGQQVTLRCSPISGHKSVSWYQQVLGQGPQFIFQYYEKEERGRGNFPDRFSARQFPNYSSELNVNALLLGDSALYLCASSLSGGLETQYFGPGTRLLVL.

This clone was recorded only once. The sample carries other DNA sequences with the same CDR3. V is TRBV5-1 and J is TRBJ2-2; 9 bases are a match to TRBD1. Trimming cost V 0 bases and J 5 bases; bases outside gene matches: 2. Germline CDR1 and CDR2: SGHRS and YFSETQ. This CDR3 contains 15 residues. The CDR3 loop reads CASSLGDRETGELFF. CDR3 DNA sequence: TGCGCCAGCAGCTTGGGGGACAGGGAAACCGGGGAGCTGTTTTTT. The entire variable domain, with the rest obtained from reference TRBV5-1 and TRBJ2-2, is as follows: KAGVTQTPRYLIKTRGQQVTLSCSPISGHRSVSWYQQTPGQGLQFLFEYFSETQRNKGNFPGRFSGRQFSNSRSEMNVSTLELGDSALYLCASSLGDRETGELFFGEGSRLTVL.

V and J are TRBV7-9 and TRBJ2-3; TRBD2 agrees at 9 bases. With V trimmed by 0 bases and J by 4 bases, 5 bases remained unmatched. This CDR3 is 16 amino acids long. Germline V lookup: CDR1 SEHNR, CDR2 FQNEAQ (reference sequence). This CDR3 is CASSLAEIAGADTQYF. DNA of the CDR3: TGTGCCAGCAGCTTAGCGGAGATAGCGGGAGCAGATACGCAGTATTTT.

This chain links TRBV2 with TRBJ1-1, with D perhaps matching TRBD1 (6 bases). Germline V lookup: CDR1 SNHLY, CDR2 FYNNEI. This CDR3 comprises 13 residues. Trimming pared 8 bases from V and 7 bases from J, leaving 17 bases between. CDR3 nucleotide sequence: TGTGCCAGCTTCCTCGGGGGGGCTAGTGAAGCTTTCTTT. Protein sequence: CASFLGGASEAFF.

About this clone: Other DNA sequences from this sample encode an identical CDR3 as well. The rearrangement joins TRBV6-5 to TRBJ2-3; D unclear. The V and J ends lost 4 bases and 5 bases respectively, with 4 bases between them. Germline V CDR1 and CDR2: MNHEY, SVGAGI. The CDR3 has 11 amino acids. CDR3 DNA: TGTGCCAGCAGTTCGAGAGATACGCAGTATTTT. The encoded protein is CASSSRDTQYF.

The CDR3 spells CASSVATAYNEQFF. The CDR3 DNA reads TGCGCCAGCAGTGTAGCGACAGCCTACAATGAGCAGTTCTTC. The rearrangement joins TRBV10-1 to TRBJ2-1; TRBD1 or TRBD2 may be the D gene (5 bases each). Germline V CDR1 and CDR2: WNHNN, SYGVQD (reference sequence). The CDR3 contains 14 residues. V was trimmed by 4 bases and J by 2 bases, leaving 9 bases between them.